This T cell receptor (beta chain) was profiled in a study of shared clonotypes between healthy human individuals (dated by TCRdb to the early 2020s). As for the study more broadly: Three men and two women, aged 18 to 49 years, made up the cohort. Per donor, three plates each were used for CD4 naive and CD4 memory, two for CD8 naive, and one for CD8 memory. To increase sequencing depth and limit assay-specific biases, TCR repertoire library preparation and sequencing were carried out by different laboratories using diverse techniques. Leukapheresis yielded between about 0.94 and 8.9 billion PBMCs per donor. Blood TCR repertoires of about 5 healthy adults were deeply sequenced to estimate repertoire size and the extent of clonotype sharing between individuals.

About this clone itself: Its target antigen remains unknown. Per-nucleotide qualities are absent, and no much larger clonotype sits a single base away.

For the CD8 naive samples, CD45RO-negative cells were positively selected for CCR7, yielding a CD45RA+CCR7+ population from which TemRA cells were excluded. The donors were healthy, HIV-negative adults with no recently reported acute infections or vaccinations. All donors were Caucasian adults living in Nashville, Tennessee, USA. Blood was collected by leukapheresis, and PBMCs were isolated by Ficoll-Histopaque density gradient centrifugation and then cryopreserved in liquid nitrogen vapor phase. Analytical flow cytometry was used to check the purity and quantity of every magnetically sorted T cell population. From each sorted fraction, genomic DNA was isolated and quantified by UV absorbance on a Nanodrop 2000c. The CDR3 numbers 13 residues from cysteine through phenylalanine. Of the read, only the CDR3 DNA is kept; its 39 bases are in frame from base 1. The germline ends are 12 bases apart after V is trimmed by 6 bases and J by 3 bases. CDR1 and CDR2, per the germline V gene (reference sequence), are MNHEY and SMNVEV.

The full study reports these points: Larger estimated clonotype richness was generally found for naive subsets than for memory subsets. Only blood was sampled, and tissue TCR repertoires likely differ from those in blood. Based on pairwise subsampling, the degree of clonotype sharing among donors was expected to be affected by sequencing depth. Because the study included a small number of donors, the genetic and exposure-history diversity represented was limited. Compared with non-shared clonotypes, clonotypes shared by all four sorted-subset donors had higher generation probabilities. Even with the large sequencing depth, rarefaction of the sorted-subset datasets indicated that sequencing was incomplete. Sharing across a few donors was observed for 5% to 6.5% of naive CD4, 3.5% of naive CD8, 2% to 2.5% of memory CD4, and about 0.38% of memory CD8 clonotypes.

Using the deep immunoSEQ assay, TCR CDR3 regions were amplified from genomic DNA by multiplex PCR. For each cell subset, the extracted genomic DNA was distributed evenly across all wells of several immunoSEQ 96-well plates, and each plate served as one replicate. Each replicate PCR for sorted subsets received about 210 ng genomic DNA, equal to roughly 29,000 T cell genomes. Purified libraries were measured with a Qubit 3.0 fluorometer, size-checked on a Bioanalyzer 2100, and measured again with the KAPA Library Quantification kit. Each immunoSEQ 96-well plate was sequenced on its own single-read 150-cycle Illumina NextSeq 550 flow cell. Under the source paper's analysis protocol: The immunoSEQ output contained only junctional sequences without quality scores, so filtering could not match that applied to full-length reads. Sequences were annotated with PyIR, a Python wrapper for IgBLAST v1.9, and V/J genes and CDR3 were assigned using IMGT germline references. Reads were removed for weak V/J assignments (E-value above 1e-6), missing CDR3, stop codons, out-of-frame junctions, or ambiguous translated residues. V3J clonotypes were defined as sequences sharing an identical inferred V gene, J gene, and CDR3 amino acid sequence. The percentage overlap between two repertoires was calculated by dividing the number of shared unique clonotypes by the size of the smaller repertoire. Richness of each repertoire was evaluated using RTK rarefaction, the Chao1 estimator, and Recon v2.1 estimates of unobserved clonotypes. OLGA was used to compute generation probabilities for all TCRbeta clonotypes that the gDNA method yielded from a handful of donors. TCRdb limited this immuneACCESS table to in-frame rearrangements with V and J called. A share of clones is missing; checked studies link under half to unresolved V genes, and the rest is unexplained. The DNA gave D and trimming, while V, J and clone size come from that table. The sample table holds around 600,000 clones, of which 98% were seen once. 0.3% to 0.35% of the sample belongs to the ten largest clones.

Sequences were obtained from naive CD8+ T cells sorted from blood. The intended sense of this specimen's cell subset or site label: CD45RA+CCR7+. The sequence came from a man aged 25-40 years in good health. The chain is encoded by TRBV27 joined to TRBJ2-7; a tentative D call is TRBD2 (5 bases match). The CDR3 is CASSYTGNYEQYF. The DNA sequence follows: TGTGCCAGCAGCTATACGGGAAACTACGAGCAGTACTTC.